This TCR beta chain is from a study of blood T cells in healthy people across ages. Germline V gives CDR1 MDHEN, CDR2 SYDVKM. The CDR3 consists of 15 residues. The V end lost 6 bases, the J end lost 3 bases, and 15 bases lay between the germline ends. This clonotype appeared a few times. Antigen specificity is unknown. The study, taken as a whole, reports: With donor CMV status unknown, expanded clonotype changes were possibly confounded.

A second PCR, run for roughly 7 to 12 cycles, used a sample-barcoded 5' primer plus a J-beta primer mix. A single record per CDR3 protein comes from TCRdb applying MiXCR to the 5' RACE reads. The table includes around 1.7 million distinct CDR3 sequences, 28% detected once. This sequence originates from a woman under 40 in good health. Sample: blood. V usage is TRBV28 and J usage is TRBJ2-1; D is ambiguous. The CDR3 here is CASRPPGNFYNEQFF. Written as DNA, the CDR3 is TGTGCCAGCAGACCCCCTGGCAATTTCTACAATGAGCAGTTCTTC.